The subject of this entry is one T cell receptor beta chain. These data belong to a study of OX40 agonist ivuxolimab in advanced cancers. The ends were cut back, 2 bases at V and 8 bases at J, with 7 bases in the middle. Germline CDR1 is SGHVS and CDR2 is FQNEAQ. There are 12 residues in the CDR3. Measured with immunoSEQ multiplex PCR; TCRdb has only the in-frame clones, and not every one. The profile shows about 20,000 clones, 80% to 90% of them singletons. The source material was CD4+ or CD8+ T cells sorted from blood, sampled in a trial of the OX40 agonist ivuxolimab. The chain uses TRBV7-8 and TRBJ2-1; D is undetermined. This receptor was taken from an adult with an advanced solid tumor such as melanoma, head and neck, liver or kidney cancer. CDR3 nucleotide sequence: TGTGCCAGCAGCTTAATTCCCCATGAGCAGTTCTTC. Protein: CASSLIPHEQFF.